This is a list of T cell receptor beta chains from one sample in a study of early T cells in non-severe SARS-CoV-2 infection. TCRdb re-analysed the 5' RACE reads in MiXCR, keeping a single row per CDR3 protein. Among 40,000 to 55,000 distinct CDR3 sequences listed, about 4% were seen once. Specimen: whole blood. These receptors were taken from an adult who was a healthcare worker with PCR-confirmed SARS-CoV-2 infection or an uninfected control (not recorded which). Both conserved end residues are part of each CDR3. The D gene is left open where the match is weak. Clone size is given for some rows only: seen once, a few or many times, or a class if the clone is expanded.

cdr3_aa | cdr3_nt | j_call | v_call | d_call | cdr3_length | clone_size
CSARTGAGDEQYF | TGCAGTGCTAGAACCGGAGCGGGGGACGAGCAGTACTTC | TRBJ2-7 | TRBV20-1 | TRBD2 | 13 | many
CASSPGTAFNSPLHF | TGTGCCAGCTCGCCCGGGACAGCCTTCAATTCACCCCTCCACTTT | TRBJ1-6 | TRBV18 | TRBD1 | 15 | few
CASSPNLRKMIANTGELFF | TGTGCCAGTAGTCCCAACCTGAGGAAGATGATCGCGAACACCGGGGAGCTGTTTTTT | TRBJ2-2 | TRBV19 | - | 19 | few
CASSLWEETQYF | TGTGCCAGCAGCTTATGGGAAGAGACCCAGTACTTC | TRBJ2-5 | TRBV11-3 | - | 12 | many
CASTTDSSHGQTQYF | TGCGCCAGCACCACGGACAGCAGTCATGGTCAGACCCAGTACTTC | TRBJ2-5 | TRBV5-1 | - | 15 | many
CASSGRRLAKNIQYF | TGTGCCAGCAGCGGACGGAGACTAGCCAAAAACATTCAGTACTTC | TRBJ2-4 | TRBV7-8 | - | 15 | many
CSAGTSGGETQYF | TGCAGTGCGGGGACTAGCGGGGGAGAGACCCAGTACTTC | TRBJ2-5 | TRBV20-1 | TRBD2 | 13 | many
CASSWAWGPIYEQYF | TGTGCCAGCAGCTGGGCCTGGGGACCAATCTACGAGCAGTACTTC | TRBJ2-7 | TRBV5-5 | - | 15 | many
CASLLAGVYNEQFF | TGTGCCAGCCTACTAGCGGGCGTATACAATGAGCAGTTCTTC | TRBJ2-1 | TRBV6-1 | TRBD2 | 14 | -
CASSLVAGELFF | TGTGCCAGCAGCTTAGTGGCCGGGGAGCTGTTTTTT | TRBJ2-2 | TRBV11-2 | - | 12 | many
CSVGGTSGRKINEQFF | TGCAGCGTTGGAGGGACTAGCGGGAGAAAAATCAATGAGCAGTTCTTC | TRBJ2-1 | TRBV29-1 | TRBD2 | 16 | few
CASSPGTAINEQYF | TGTGCCAGCAGTCCCGGGACAGCAATCAACGAGCAGTACTTC | TRBJ2-7 | TRBV12-3/TRBV12-4 | TRBD1 | 14 | many
CASSSGTGPTYNEQFF | TGTGCCAGCAGCTCCGGGACAGGACCGACCTACAATGAGCAGTTCTTC | TRBJ2-1 | TRBV7-9 | TRBD1 | 16 | -
CSASSEGQGLGYTF | TGCAGTGCTAGCTCAGAAGGACAGGGCCTTGGCTACACCTTC | TRBJ1-2 | TRBV20-1 | TRBD1 | 14 | many
CASSLVGGGYTF | TGCGCCAGCAGCTTGGTGGGAGGCGGCTACACCTTC | TRBJ1-2 | TRBV5-1 | - | 12 | many
CASSLSENTGELFF | TGTGCTAGCAGCTTATCAGAGAACACCGGGGAGCTGTTTTTT | TRBJ2-2 | TRBV7-7 | - | 14 | many
CASSELRLGGSAEQYF | TGTGCCAGCAGTGAATTGAGGCTCGGGGGGTCAGCCGAGCAGTACTTC | TRBJ2-7 | TRBV2 | TRBD2 | 16 | many
CSVRTSGWDYEQYF | TGCAGCGTACGCACCTCCGGCTGGGACTACGAGCAGTACTTC | TRBJ2-7 | TRBV29-1 | - | 14 | few
CASSFLGDLNTEAFF | TGCGCCAGCAGCTTTCTCGGTGACCTGAACACTGAAGCTTTCTTT | TRBJ1-1 | TRBV5-1 | - | 15 | many
CASSIGGGLVYGEQFF | TGTGCCAGTAGTATAGGCGGGGGACTAGTCTACGGTGAGCAGTTCTTC | TRBJ2-1 | TRBV19 | TRBD2 | 16 | many